This T cell receptor beta chain is drawn from a study of T cell clonality in common variable immunodeficiency. Sequencing used immunoSEQ multiplex PCR; TCRdb keeps in-frame clones, though not all of them. The sample includes 25,000 to 30,000 clones, none of them occurring once. Points from the study as a whole: Reportedly, TCR beta sequences from common variable immunodeficiency showed fewer deletions and N-nucleotide insertions.

Aged about 9 to 64 years, CVID subjects averaged around 40 years old. As regards this clone: Its cognate antigen is unknown. The DNA ends 3 residues before the CDR3 does, and the rest of the CDR3 is filled in from the germline J gene.

Per the germline V gene, CDR1 is LNHDA and CDR2 is SQIVND (reference sequence). This CDR3 has 18 residues. Trimming removed 3 bases from V and 5 bases from J; junction bases left unmatched: 13. The clonotype was recovered from a human donor with common variable immunodeficiency. This chain uses TRBV19 with TRBJ2-1, with 10 bases identical to TRBD2. The specimen was peripheral blood mononuclear cells. The CDR3 DNA, read in part, is TGTGCCAGTAGTATCCTAGCGGGAGAAGCGCGGCGGAACAATGAG. Translation gives CASSILAGEARRNNE. The whole CDR3 sequence reads CASSILAGEARRNNEQFF. The whole variable domain, filled in from reference TRBV19 and TRBJ2-1, reads DGGITQSPKYLFRKEGQNVTLSCEQNLNHDAMYWYRQDPGQGLRLIYYSQIVNDFQKGDIAEGYSVSREKKESFPLTVTSAQKNPTAFYLCASSILAGEARRNNEQFFGPGTRLTVL.